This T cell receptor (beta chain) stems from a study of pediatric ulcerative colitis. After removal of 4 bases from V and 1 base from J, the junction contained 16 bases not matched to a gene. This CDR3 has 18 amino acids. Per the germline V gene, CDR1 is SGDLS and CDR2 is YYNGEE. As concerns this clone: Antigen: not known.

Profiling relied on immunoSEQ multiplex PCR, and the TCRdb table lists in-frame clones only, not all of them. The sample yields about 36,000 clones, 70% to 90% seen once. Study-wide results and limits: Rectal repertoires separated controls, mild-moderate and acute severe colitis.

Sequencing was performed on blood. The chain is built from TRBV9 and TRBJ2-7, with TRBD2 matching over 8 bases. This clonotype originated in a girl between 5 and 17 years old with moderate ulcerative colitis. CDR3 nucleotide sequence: TGTGCCAGCAGCCCTCCCGGGGGGGAGGGGAAGTCGTCCTACGAGCAGTACTTC. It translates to CASSPPGGEGKSSYEQYF.